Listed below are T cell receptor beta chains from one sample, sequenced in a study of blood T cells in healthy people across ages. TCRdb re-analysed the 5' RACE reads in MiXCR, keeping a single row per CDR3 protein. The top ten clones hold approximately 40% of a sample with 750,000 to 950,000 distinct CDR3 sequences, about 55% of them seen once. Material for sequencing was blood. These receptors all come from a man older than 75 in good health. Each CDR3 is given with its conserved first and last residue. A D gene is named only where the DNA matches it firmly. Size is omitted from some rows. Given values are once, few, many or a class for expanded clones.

CDR3 protein: CASSSQDRGHRYAYF
CDR3 DNA: TGTGCCAGCAGCTCTCAGGACAGGGGGCACAGATACGCGTATTTT
J gene: TRBJ2-3
D gene: TRBD1
V gene: TRBV7-9
clone size: -

CDR3 protein: CASSPGGTGQNYGYTF
CDR3 DNA: TGTGCCAGCAGCCCCGGGGGGACAGGGCAAAACTATGGCTACACCTTC
J gene: TRBJ1-2
D gene: TRBD1
V gene: TRBV6-6
clone size: few

CDR3 protein: CSASSGASIEQYF
CDR3 DNA: TGCAGTGCTAGCTCGGGAGCTTCGATTGAGCAGTACTTC
J gene: TRBJ2-7
D gene: -
V gene: TRBV20-1
clone size: -

CDR3 protein: CASSLVPKKFEAFF
CDR3 DNA: TGTGCCAGCAGCTTAGTACCCAAAAAGTTTGAAGCTTTCTTT
J gene: TRBJ1-1
D gene: -
V gene: TRBV7-2
clone size: -

CDR3 protein: CSASAGAWEQYF
CDR3 DNA: TGCAGTGCATCAGCGGGAGCCTGGGAGCAGTACTTC
J gene: TRBJ2-7
D gene: TRBD2
V gene: TRBV20-1
clone size: few

CDR3 protein: CASTRTGNNEKLFF
CDR3 DNA: TGTGCCAGCACCAGGACAGGAAATAATGAAAAACTGTTTTTT
J gene: TRBJ1-4
D gene: TRBD1
V gene: TRBV6-5
clone size: -

CDR3 protein: CATSVGTGGTYEQYF
CDR3 DNA: TGTGCCACCAGTGTCGGGACAGGGGGGACCTACGAGCAGTACTTC
J gene: TRBJ2-7
D gene: TRBD1
V gene: TRBV24-1
clone size: -

CDR3 protein: CASSEAGTGYGYTF
CDR3 DNA: TGTGCCAGCAGTGAGGCGGGGACCGGCTATGGCTACACCTTC
J gene: TRBJ1-2
D gene: -
V gene: TRBV2
clone size: -

CDR3 protein: CSANLGLAGNEQFF
CDR3 DNA: TGCAGTGCTAACCTCGGACTAGCGGGCAATGAGCAGTTCTTC
J gene: TRBJ2-1
D gene: TRBD2
V gene: TRBV20-1
clone size: few

CDR3 protein: CASRRDTVNTEAFF
CDR3 DNA: TGTGCCAGCAGACGGGACACCGTTAACACTGAAGCTTTCTTT
J gene: TRBJ1-1
D gene: -
V gene: TRBV6-6
clone size: -

CDR3 protein: CASSGRDGSTDTQYF
CDR3 DNA: TGTGCCAGCAGCGGGAGGGACGGAAGCACAGATACGCAGTATTTT
J gene: TRBJ2-3
D gene: -
V gene: TRBV9
clone size: -

CDR3 protein: CASSVTGPDTQYF
CDR3 DNA: TGTGCCAGCAGCGTCACGGGGCCAGATACGCAGTATTTT
J gene: TRBJ2-3
D gene: -
V gene: TRBV7-2
clone size: few

CDR3 protein: CASSQDQAPSEQFF
CDR3 DNA: TGTGCCAGCAGCCAAGATCAGGCACCCAGTGAGCAGTTCTTC
J gene: TRBJ2-1
D gene: -
V gene: TRBV4-2
clone size: few

CDR3 protein: CASSYSPVASGSNEQFF
CDR3 DNA: TGCGCCAGCAGCTATTCCCCGGTGGCTAGCGGGAGCAATGAGCAGTTCTTC
J gene: TRBJ2-1
D gene: TRBD2
V gene: TRBV5-1
clone size: -

CDR3 protein: CASSPNQGTYEQYF
CDR3 DNA: TGCGCCAGCAGCCCAAACCAGGGGACCTACGAGCAGTACTTC
J gene: TRBJ2-7
D gene: -
V gene: TRBV5-1
clone size: -

CDR3 protein: CSARGGRNNEQFF
CDR3 DNA: TGCAGTGCTAGAGGGGGGAGAAACAATGAGCAGTTCTTC
J gene: TRBJ2-1
D gene: -
V gene: TRBV20-1
clone size: -

CDR3 protein: CASSFSPTLDTEAFF
CDR3 DNA: TGCGCCAGCAGCTTCAGTCCCACATTGGACACTGAAGCTTTCTTT
J gene: TRBJ1-1
D gene: -
V gene: TRBV5-1
clone size: -

CDR3 protein: CASSVTGTPMNTEAFF
CDR3 DNA: TGTGCCAGCAGCGTTACCGGGACACCTATGAACACTGAAGCTTTCTTT
J gene: TRBJ1-1
D gene: -
V gene: TRBV9
clone size: -

CDR3 protein: CASSQGPRAANYGYTF
CDR3 DNA: TGTGCCAGCAGCCAGGGCCCCAGGGCAGCTAACTATGGCTACACCTTC
J gene: TRBJ1-2
D gene: -
V gene: TRBV3-1
clone size: -

CDR3 protein: CTSSFPGTLQYF
CDR3 DNA: TGTACCAGCAGCTTCCCCGGAACCCTGCAGTACTTC
J gene: TRBJ2-7
D gene: -
V gene: TRBV7-2
clone size: -

CDR3 protein: CATSPRLDTGELFF
CDR3 DNA: TGTGCCACCAGCCCAAGGCTGGACACCGGGGAGCTGTTTTTT
J gene: TRBJ2-2
D gene: -
V gene: TRBV24-1
clone size: -

CDR3 protein: CSVEERRPSSYEQYF
CDR3 DNA: TGCAGCGTTGAAGAACGCAGGCCATCCTCCTACGAGCAGTACTTC
J gene: TRBJ2-7
D gene: -
V gene: TRBV29-1
clone size: few

CDR3 protein: CTSSYTDTQYF
CDR3 DNA: TGTACCAGCAGTTACACAGATACGCAGTATTTT
J gene: TRBJ2-3
D gene: -
V gene: TRBV6-6
clone size: -

CDR3 protein: CSASGWDRAYEQYF
CDR3 DNA: TGCAGTGCTAGTGGTTGGGACAGGGCCTACGAGCAGTACTTC
J gene: TRBJ2-7
D gene: TRBD1
V gene: TRBV20-1
clone size: -

CDR3 protein: CSATEGAGAYNEQFF
CDR3 DNA: TGCAGTGCTACCGAGGGGGCGGGAGCCTACAATGAGCAGTTCTTC
J gene: TRBJ2-1
D gene: -
V gene: TRBV20-1
clone size: -

CDR3 protein: CATSDPSGTSANNEQYF
CDR3 DNA: TGTGCCACCAGTGACCCCTCGGGGACTAGCGCTAACAATGAGCAGTACTTC
J gene: TRBJ2-5
D gene: TRBD2
V gene: TRBV24-1
clone size: -

CDR3 protein: CARHDRPQETQYF
CDR3 DNA: TGTGCCAGACATGACCGACCACAAGAGACCCAGTACTTC
J gene: TRBJ2-5
D gene: -
V gene: TRBV6-4
clone size: -

CDR3 protein: CASSKETSGYEQYF
CDR3 DNA: TGTGCCAGCAGCAAGGAGACTAGCGGCTACGAGCAGTACTTC
J gene: TRBJ2-7
D gene: -
V gene: TRBV21-1
clone size: -

CDR3 protein: CSASLSSNQPQHF
CDR3 DNA: TGCAGTGCCTCTCTTTCCAGCAATCAGCCCCAGCATTTT
J gene: TRBJ1-5
D gene: -
V gene: TRBV20-1
clone size: -

CDR3 protein: CASSEVSGSLQETQYF
CDR3 DNA: TGTGCCAGCAGTGAAGTCTCAGGAAGTCTCCAAGAGACCCAGTACTTC
J gene: TRBJ2-5
D gene: -
V gene: TRBV6-1
clone size: -

CDR3 protein: CASSLAVATNEKLFF
CDR3 DNA: TGTGCCAGCAGCTTAGCGGTGGCAACTAATGAAAAACTGTTTTTT
J gene: TRBJ1-4
D gene: -
V gene: TRBV7-9
clone size: -

CDR3 protein: CSAWTGDLPGGYTF
CDR3 DNA: TGCAGTGCTTGGACAGGAGACCTACCGGGTGGCTACACCTTC
J gene: TRBJ1-2
D gene: TRBD1
V gene: TRBV20-1
clone size: few

CDR3 protein: CSVGGWHGYTF
CDR3 DNA: TGCAGCGTCGGGGGTTGGCATGGCTACACCTTC
J gene: TRBJ1-2
D gene: -
V gene: TRBV29-1
clone size: -

CDR3 protein: CASSHRKGLDEQFF
CDR3 DNA: TGTGCCAGCAGCCACCGGAAGGGGCTGGATGAGCAGTTCTTC
J gene: TRBJ2-1
D gene: -
V gene: TRBV9
clone size: -

CDR3 protein: CASSSPTLAKNIQYF
CDR3 DNA: TGTGCCAGCAGTTCCCCGACCTTAGCCAAAAACATTCAGTACTTC
J gene: TRBJ2-4
D gene: -
V gene: TRBV28
clone size: -